This T cell receptor beta chain appears in the sequencing data of a study of T cells in localized non-small cell lung cancer. This CDR3 contains 14 residues. V was trimmed by 0 bases and J by 7 bases, leaving 10 bases between them. In germline, CDR1 is WNHNN, CDR2 SYGVQD (reference sequence). Using immunoSEQ multiplex PCR, the repertoire was profiled, and TCRdb retains in-frame clones only, with some absent. The top ten hold approximately 30% of the sample, which has tens of thousands of clones, roughly three quarters seen once. In its sample, this clone was seen once. The source material was PBMCs, sampled before any cancer treatment. V is TRBV10-1 and J is TRBJ1-3, with no clear D. The receptor was derived from a woman aged 40-69 years with stage II squamous cell lung carcinoma. This chain's CDR3 is CASSESSGRNTIYF. CDR3 in DNA: TGCGCCAGCAGTGAGTCGTCGGGGAGGAACACCATATATTTT.